Below are 6 T cell receptor beta chains sequenced from a single sample in a study of blood T cells in healthy people across ages (dated by TCRdb to 2015 to 2017). Libraries came from 5' RACE. The sequencing machine was an Illumina HiSeq 2500. A second PCR of roughly 7 to 11 cycles was performed with a sample-barcoded 5' primer and a J-beta primer mix. Clones were called with MiXCR by TCRdb after fastp trimmed the public reads at Q25, and only in-frame beta chains were retained. Rows are combined by CDR3 protein, so each entry shows the most common genes and DNA. The table for this sample lists about 900,000 distinct CDR3 sequences; roughly 48% of them were counted only once. Roughly 12% of the sample goes to the ten largest clones. The sequenced sample was blood. The source is a man aged 30 to 39 in good health.

The rearrangement links TRBV5-6 to TRBJ2-3; the D is unclear. Between the trimmed V and J ends, which lost 2 bases and 0 bases, there was a span of 7 bases. Germline-derived CDR1 and CDR2 are SGHDT and YYEEEE. This CDR3 spans 14 amino acids. The CDR3 loop is CASSFLPSTDTQYF. In nucleotides, the CDR3 is TGTGCCAGCAGCTTTCTCCCCAGCACAGATACGCAGTATTTT.

This clonotype was picked up a small number of times. This chain links TRBV6-6 with TRBJ2-2; no definite D call. V dropped 0 bases and J dropped 11 bases, with 4 bases sitting between them. Germline V gene lookup returns CDR1 MNHNY and CDR2 SVGAGI (reference sequence). This CDR3 spans 11 amino acids. CDR3 coding DNA: TGTGCCAGCAGTTACTCATATGAGCTGTTTTTT. It codes for CASSYSYELFF.

This clonotype was seen a handful of times. The rearrangement uses TRBV9 and TRBJ2-7; TRBD1 or TRBD2 may be the D gene (5 bases each). The CDR3 loop spans 15 amino acids. The V and J ends lost 1 base and 0 bases respectively, with 11 bases between them. CDR1 SGDLS and CDR2 YYNGEE come from the germline V gene. CDR3 DNA sequence: TGTGCCAGCAGCGTAAGTGTTGGGACCTCCTACGAGCAGTACTTC. Residues: CASSVSVGTSYEQYF.

In DNA form, the CDR3 reads TGTGCCAGCAGTTTCCCAGCCCAGGGCTCCTACAATGAGCAGTACTTC. Protein sequence: CASSFPAQGSYNEQYF. The chain links TRBV12-3 or TRBV12-4 to TRBJ2-1, with a weak D call TRBD1 (5 bases). The DNA end is more similar to TRBJ2-7, so the J call may be wrong. The CDR3 totals 16 residues.

The genes are TRBV7-2 and TRBJ2-1; TRBD2 agrees at 14 bases. This CDR3 region has 16 residues. With 6 bases clipped from V and 3 bases from J, the junction kept 4 bases outside the gene matches. CDR1 is SGHTA and CDR2 is FQGNSA in the germline V gene. Here the CDR3 reads CASRKGLAGDYNEQFF. The CDR3 DNA reads as TGTGCCAGCAGGAAGGGACTAGCGGGGGACTACAATGAGCAGTTCTTC.

The V and J genes are TRBV20-1 and TRBJ2-1; no firm D call. Germline values: CDR1 DFQATT, CDR2 SNEGSKA (reference sequence). CDR3 length: 15 residues. V lost 0 bases and J lost 1, with 10 bases in between. The CDR3 is CSARDVEISYNEQFF. Written as DNA, the CDR3 is TGCAGTGCTAGAGATGTGGAGATATCCTACAATGAGCAGTTCTTC.